This TCR beta chain was profiled in a study of chemoradiotherapy in HPV16-positive cancers. About this clone itself: Its cognate antigen is unknown.

Assay used: immunoSEQ multiplex PCR; TCRdb lists only in-frame clones, some missing. The repertoire holds approximately 23,000 clones, just under 75% seen once, with 2.6% in the top ten. From germline, CDR1 is LGHNA and CDR2 YNFKEQ. V lost 1 base, J lost 7 bases, and 13 bases lay in between. This CDR3 comprises 15 residues. General study points: Functional assays defining HPV-specific T cells used only a couple of HPV16-positive patients. During treatment, candidate HPV-specific clones and E7-related motifs expanded in tumor.

The chain employs TRBV4-2 and TRBJ2-2; D is ambiguous. The TCR sequence derives from a human donor with HPV-associated anogenital cancer. Collection of the sample occurred from a patient who underwent chemoradiotherapy. CDR3 sequence reads: CASSQGGTAGGELFF. CDR3 coding DNA: TGTGCCAGCAGCCAAGGAGGCACTGCCGGCGGGGAGCTGTTTTTT.